Listed here are 2 T cell receptor beta chains from one sample, sequenced in a study of CD8+ T cells in alopecia areata. Isolated RNA was reverse transcribed into cDNA used as the sequencing template. Measured with immunoSEQ multiplex PCR; TCRdb has only the in-frame clones, and not every one. The sample lists 160,000 or so clones; 45% to 60% were seen once. The starting material was CD8+ T cells sorted from blood, obtained at week 0. These receptors were taken from a human donor with alopecia areata.

The CDR3 sequence: CSVEASGGRTDTQYF. CDR3 DNA sequence: TGCAGCGTTGAGGCTAGCGGGGGCCGCACAGATACGCAGTATTTT. This chain connects TRBV29-1 to TRBJ2-3, with 10 bases aligning to TRBD2. With V trimmed by 3 bases and J by 1 base, 4 bases remained unmatched. This CDR3 spans 15 amino acids. From germline, CDR1 is SQVTM and CDR2 ANQGSEA.

The rearrangement joins TRBV27 to TRBJ2-5, with a possible D match to TRBD2 (6 bases). The CDR3 consists of 14 residues. V lost 5 bases and J 2 bases, leaving 12 bases between the germline ends. The germline V gene has CDR1 MNHEY and CDR2 SMNVEV (reference sequence). The DNA of the CDR3 is TGTGCCAGCAGTCTGGGACTTTTACAAGAGACCCAGTACTTC. Translation gives CASSLGLLQETQYF.